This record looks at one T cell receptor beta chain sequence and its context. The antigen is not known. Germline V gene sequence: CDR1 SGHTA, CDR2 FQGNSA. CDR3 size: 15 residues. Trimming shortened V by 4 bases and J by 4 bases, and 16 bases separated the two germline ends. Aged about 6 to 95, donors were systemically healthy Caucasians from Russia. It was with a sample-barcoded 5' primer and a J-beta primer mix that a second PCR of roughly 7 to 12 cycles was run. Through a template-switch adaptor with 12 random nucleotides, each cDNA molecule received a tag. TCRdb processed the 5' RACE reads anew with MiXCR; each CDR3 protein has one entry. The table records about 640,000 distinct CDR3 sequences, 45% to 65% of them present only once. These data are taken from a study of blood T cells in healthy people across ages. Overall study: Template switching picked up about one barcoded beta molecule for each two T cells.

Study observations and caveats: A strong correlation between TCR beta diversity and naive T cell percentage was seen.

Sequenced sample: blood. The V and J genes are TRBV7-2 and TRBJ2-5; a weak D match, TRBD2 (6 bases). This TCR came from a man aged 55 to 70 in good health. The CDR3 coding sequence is TGTGCCAGCAGCTCCCGGAGGGCCTCCCCAGAGACCCAGTACTTC. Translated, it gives CASSSRRASPETQYF.